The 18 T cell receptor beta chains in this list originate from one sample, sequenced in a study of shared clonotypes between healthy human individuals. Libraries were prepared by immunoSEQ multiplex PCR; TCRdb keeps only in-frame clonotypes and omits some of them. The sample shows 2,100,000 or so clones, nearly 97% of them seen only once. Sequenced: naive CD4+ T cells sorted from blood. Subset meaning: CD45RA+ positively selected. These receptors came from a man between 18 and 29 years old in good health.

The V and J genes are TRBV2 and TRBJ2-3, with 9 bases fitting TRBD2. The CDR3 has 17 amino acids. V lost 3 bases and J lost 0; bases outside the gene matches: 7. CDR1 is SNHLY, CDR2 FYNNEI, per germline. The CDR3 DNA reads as TGTGCCAGCAGTGATAGGGGACTAGCAGCTAGCACAGATACGCAGTATTTT. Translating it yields CASSDRGLAASTDTQYF. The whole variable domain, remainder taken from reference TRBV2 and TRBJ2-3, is EPEVTQTPSHQVTQMGQEVILRCVPISNHLYFYWYRQILGQKVEFLVSFYNNEISEKSEIFDDQFSVERPDGSNFTLKIRSTKLEDSAMYFCASSDRGLAASTDTQYFGPGTRLTVL.

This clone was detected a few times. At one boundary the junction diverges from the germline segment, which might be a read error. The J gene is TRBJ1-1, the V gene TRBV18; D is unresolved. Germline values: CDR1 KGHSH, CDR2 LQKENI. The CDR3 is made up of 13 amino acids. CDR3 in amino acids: CASSPDLNAEAFF. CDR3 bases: TGTGCCAGCTCACCGGACTTGAACGCTGAAGCTTTCTTT. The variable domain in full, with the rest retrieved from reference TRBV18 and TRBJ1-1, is NAGVMQNPRHLVRRRGQEARLRCSPMKGHSHVYWYRQLPEEGLKFMVYLQKENIIDESGMPKERFSAEFPKEGPSILRIQQVVRGDSAAYFCASSPDLNAEAFFGQGTRLTVV.

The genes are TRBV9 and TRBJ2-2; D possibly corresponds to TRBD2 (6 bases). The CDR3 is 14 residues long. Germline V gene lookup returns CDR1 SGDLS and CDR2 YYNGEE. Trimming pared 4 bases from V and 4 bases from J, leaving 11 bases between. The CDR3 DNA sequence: TGTGCCAGCAGCCGGGAGTCGAGCACCGGGGAGCTGTTTTTT. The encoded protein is CASSRESSTGELFF.

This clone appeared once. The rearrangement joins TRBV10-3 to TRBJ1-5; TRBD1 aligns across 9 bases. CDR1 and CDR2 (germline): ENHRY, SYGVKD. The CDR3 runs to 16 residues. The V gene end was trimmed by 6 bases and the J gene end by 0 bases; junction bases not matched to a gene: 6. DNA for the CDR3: TGTGCCATCAGCTCCGGGACAGGGCTTAGCAATCAGCCCCAGCATTTT. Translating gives CAISSGTGLSNQPQHF.

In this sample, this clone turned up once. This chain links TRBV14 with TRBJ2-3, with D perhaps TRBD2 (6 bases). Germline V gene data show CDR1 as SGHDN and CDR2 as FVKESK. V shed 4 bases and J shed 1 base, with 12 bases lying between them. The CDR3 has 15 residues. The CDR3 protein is CASSLSGGGTDTQYF. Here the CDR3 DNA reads TGTGCCAGCAGCCTTAGTGGCGGGGGCACAGATACGCAGTATTTT.

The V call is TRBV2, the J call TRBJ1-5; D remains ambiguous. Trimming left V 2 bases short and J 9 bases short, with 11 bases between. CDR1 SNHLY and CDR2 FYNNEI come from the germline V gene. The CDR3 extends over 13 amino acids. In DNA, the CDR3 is TGTGCCAGCAGTGAAAGTGTAGCAGGGCCCCAGCATTTT. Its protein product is CASSESVAGPQHF.

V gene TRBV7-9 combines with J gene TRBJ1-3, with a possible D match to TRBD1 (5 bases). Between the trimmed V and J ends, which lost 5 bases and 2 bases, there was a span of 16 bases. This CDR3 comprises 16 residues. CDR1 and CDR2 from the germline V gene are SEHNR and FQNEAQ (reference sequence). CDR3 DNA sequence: TGTGCCAGCAGCCCTTCGGGGGTGAAGGCTGGAAACACCATATATTTT. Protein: CASSPSGVKAGNTIYF.

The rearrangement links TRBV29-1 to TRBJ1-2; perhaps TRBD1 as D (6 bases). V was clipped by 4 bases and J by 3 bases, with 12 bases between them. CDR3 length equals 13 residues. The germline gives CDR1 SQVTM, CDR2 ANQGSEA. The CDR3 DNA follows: TGCAGCGTTGGAACAGGGATGGACTATGGCTACACCTTC. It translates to CSVGTGMDYGYTF.

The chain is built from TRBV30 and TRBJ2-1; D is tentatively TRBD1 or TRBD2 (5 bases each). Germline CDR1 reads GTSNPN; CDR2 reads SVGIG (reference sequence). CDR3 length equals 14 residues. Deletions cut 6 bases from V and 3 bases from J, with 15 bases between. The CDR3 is CACQPGGNYNEQFF. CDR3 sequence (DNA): TGTGCCTGCCAGCCTGGGGGAAACTACAATGAGCAGTTCTTC.

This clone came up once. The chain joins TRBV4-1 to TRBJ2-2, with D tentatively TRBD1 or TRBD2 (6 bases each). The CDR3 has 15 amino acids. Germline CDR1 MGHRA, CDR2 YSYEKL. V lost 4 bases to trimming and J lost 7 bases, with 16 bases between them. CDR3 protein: CASSPILEGGGELFF. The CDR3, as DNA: TGCGCCAGCAGCCCAATTCTCGAGGGGGGCGGGGAGCTGTTTTTT.

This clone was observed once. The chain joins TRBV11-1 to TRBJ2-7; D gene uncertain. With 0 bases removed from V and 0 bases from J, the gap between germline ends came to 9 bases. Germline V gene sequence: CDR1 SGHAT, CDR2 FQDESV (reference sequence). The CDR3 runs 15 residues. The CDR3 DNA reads TGTGCCAGCAGCTTAGCGTGGGCAGACTCCTACGAGCAGTACTTC. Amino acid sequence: CASSLAWADSYEQYF.

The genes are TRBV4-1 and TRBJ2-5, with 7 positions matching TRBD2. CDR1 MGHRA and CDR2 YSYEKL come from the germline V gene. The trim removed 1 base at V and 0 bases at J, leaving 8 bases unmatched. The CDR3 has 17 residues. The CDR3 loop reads CASSQGEGILYQETQYF. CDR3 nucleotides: TGCGCCAGCAGCCAAGGGGAGGGCATCCTGTACCAAGAGACCCAGTACTTC.

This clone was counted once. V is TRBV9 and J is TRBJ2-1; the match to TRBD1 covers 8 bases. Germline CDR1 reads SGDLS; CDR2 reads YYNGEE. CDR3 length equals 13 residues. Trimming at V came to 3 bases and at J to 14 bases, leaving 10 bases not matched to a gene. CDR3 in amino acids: CASSALDRDLEFF. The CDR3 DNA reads TGTGCCAGCAGCGCCCTGGACAGGGATTTGGAGTTCTTC.

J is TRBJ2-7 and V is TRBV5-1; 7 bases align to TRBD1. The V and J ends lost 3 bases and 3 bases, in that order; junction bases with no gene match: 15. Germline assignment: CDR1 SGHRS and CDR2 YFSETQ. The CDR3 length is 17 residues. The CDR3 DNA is TGCGCCAGCAGCTCTACGGGACAGCCAGCGTCTTTCTACGAGCAGTACTTC. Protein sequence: CASSSTGQPASFYEQYF. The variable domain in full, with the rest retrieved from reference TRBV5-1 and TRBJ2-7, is KAGVTQTPRYLIKTRGQQVTLSCSPISGHRSVSWYQQTPGQGLQFLFEYFSETQRNKGNFPGRFSGRQFSNSRSEMNVSTLELGDSALYLCASSSTGQPASFYEQYFGPGTRLTVT.

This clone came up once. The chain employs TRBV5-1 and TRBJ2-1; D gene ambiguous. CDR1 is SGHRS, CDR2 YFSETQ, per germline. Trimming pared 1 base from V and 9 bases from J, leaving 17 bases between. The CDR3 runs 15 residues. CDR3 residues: CASSLSPGSAGEQFF. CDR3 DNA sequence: TGCGCCAGCAGCTTGTCCCCCGGGTCGGCCGGTGAGCAGTTCTTC.

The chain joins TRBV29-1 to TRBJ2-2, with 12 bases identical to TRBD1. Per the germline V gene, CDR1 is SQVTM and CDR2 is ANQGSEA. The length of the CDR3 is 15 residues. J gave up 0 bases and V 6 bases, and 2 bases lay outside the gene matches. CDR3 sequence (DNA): TGCAGCGTGGGACAGGGGGCAACGAACACCGGGGAGCTGTTTTTT. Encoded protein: CSVGQGATNTGELFF.

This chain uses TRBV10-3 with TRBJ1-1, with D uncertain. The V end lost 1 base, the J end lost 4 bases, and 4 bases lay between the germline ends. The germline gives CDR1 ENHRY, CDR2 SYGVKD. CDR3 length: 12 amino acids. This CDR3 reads CAISEYSTEAFF. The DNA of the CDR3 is TGTGCCATCAGTGAGTATTCCACTGAAGCTTTCTTT.

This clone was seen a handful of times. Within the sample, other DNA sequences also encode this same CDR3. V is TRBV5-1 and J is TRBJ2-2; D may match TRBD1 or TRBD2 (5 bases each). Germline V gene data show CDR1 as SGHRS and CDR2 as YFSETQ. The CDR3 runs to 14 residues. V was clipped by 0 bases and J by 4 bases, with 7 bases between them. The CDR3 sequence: CASSLAGATGELFF. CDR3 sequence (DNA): TGCGCCAGCAGCTTGGCCGGGGCCACCGGGGAGCTGTTTTTT. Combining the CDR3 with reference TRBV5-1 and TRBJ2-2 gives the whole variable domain KAGVTQTPRYLIKTRGQQVTLSCSPISGHRSVSWYQQTPGQGLQFLFEYFSETQRNKGNFPGRFSGRQFSNSRSEMNVSTLELGDSALYLCASSLAGATGELFFGEGSRLTVL.